This TCR beta chain emerged from a study of blood T cell repertoires in COVID-19. Data came from immunoSEQ multiplex PCR; TCRdb stores just in-frame clones and leaves some out. Of about 64,000 clones in the sample, approximately 75% were seen once. The CDR3 has 13 residues. The germline V gene has CDR1 SGHTA and CDR2 FQGNSA. The sequenced material came from peripheral blood. V and J are TRBV7-2 and TRBJ1-1; D is undetermined. The source is a man aged 80 or over with acute or convalescent COVID-19. The CDR3 DNA sequence: TGTTTAACTGCCCTGGGCATGAACACTGAAGCTTTCTTT. As protein: CLTALGMNTEAFF.